Included here is one T cell receptor (beta chain) sequence, with context. This record belongs to a study of technical replicates of blood from a handful of donors. The data were produced by immunoSEQ multiplex PCR, yet TCRdb's version contains in-frame clones alone and is incomplete. The repertoire holds tens of thousands of clones, with about 95% as singletons. V dropped 4 bases and J dropped 7; count of bases not matched to a gene: 8. The CDR3 has 15 residues. The germline V gene has CDR1 SGHRS and CDR2 YFSETQ. The V call is TRBV5-1, the J call TRBJ1-4, with 9 bases lining up with TRBD1. The source of this sequence is a human donor in good health. Sequencing input: T cells isolated from PBMCs. The CDR3 sequence is CASSEQGALGEKLFF. Here the CDR3 DNA reads TGCGCCAGCAGCGAACAGGGGGCCCTTGGTGAAAAACTGTTTTTT.